This record looks at one T cell receptor beta chain sequence and its context. The germline V gene has CDR1 SGHAT and CDR2 FQNNGV. The V end lost 5 bases, the J end lost 0 bases, and 11 bases lay between the germline ends. CDR3 length equals 15 residues. The data were obtained in a study of blood T cell repertoires in COVID-19. Across the study: PBMCs, B-cell-depleted T cells, or T cells provided the cDNA or gDNA that made up the material.

Assay used: immunoSEQ multiplex PCR; TCRdb lists only in-frame clones, some missing. The sample yields 95,000 or so clones, roughly four fifths seen once. The chain links TRBV11-2 to TRBJ2-1, with D possibly being TRBD2 (5 bases). This TCR derives from a human donor in a cohort sampled during active COVID-19. Sequencing used peripheral blood. The CDR3, as DNA: TGTGCCAGCAGCAGGCGGGCTAGCTCCTACAATGAGCAGTTCTTC. This gives the protein CASSRRASSYNEQFF.